The entry below gives a single TCR beta chain sequence along with its context. As originally analysed: The authors estimated nucleated cell counts from reference gene primer amplification. Using immunoSEQ multiplex PCR, the repertoire was profiled, and TCRdb retains in-frame clones only, with some absent. D and trimming were read from the DNA, whereas the V and J calls and clone size are those reported in that table. The sample shows a few hundred thousand clones, about four fifths of them seen only once. This specimen comes from a study of blood T cell repertoires in COVID-19. In the study overall: Sites in the United States, Italy and Spain provided acute and convalescent COVID-19 samples. In each case, the material was cDNA or gDNA derived from T cells, B-cell-depleted T cells, or PBMCs.

This CDR3 spans 16 amino acids. Losses at the gene ends were 5 bases for V and 1 base for J; bases not matched to a gene: 11. The germline gives CDR1 SGHKS, CDR2 YYEKEE (reference sequence). The gene calls are TRBV5-5 and TRBJ1-2, with 7 bases lining up with TRBD1. Sequenced: peripheral blood. The clonotype comes from a woman between 25 and 40 years old who had recovered from COVID-19. The CDR3 is CASSFARDRINYGYTF. The CDR3 DNA reads TGTGCCAGCAGTTTCGCCCGGGACAGAATTAACTATGGCTACACCTTC.